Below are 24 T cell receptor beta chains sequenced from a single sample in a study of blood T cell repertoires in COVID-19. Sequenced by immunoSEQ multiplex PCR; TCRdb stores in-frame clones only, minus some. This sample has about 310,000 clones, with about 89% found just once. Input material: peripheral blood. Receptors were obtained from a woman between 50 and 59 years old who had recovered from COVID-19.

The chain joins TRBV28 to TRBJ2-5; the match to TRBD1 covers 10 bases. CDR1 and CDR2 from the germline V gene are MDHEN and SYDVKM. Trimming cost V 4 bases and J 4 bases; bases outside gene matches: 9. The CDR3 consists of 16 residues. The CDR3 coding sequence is TGTGCCAGCAGTTCGACCGGGACAGGGGTTCGAGAGACCCAGTACTTC. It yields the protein CASSSTGTGVRETQYF.

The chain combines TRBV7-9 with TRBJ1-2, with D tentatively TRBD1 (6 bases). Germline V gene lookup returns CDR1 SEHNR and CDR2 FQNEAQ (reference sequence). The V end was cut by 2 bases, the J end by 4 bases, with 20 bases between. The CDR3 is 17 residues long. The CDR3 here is CASSLYFGDTSLYGYTF. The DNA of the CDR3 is TGTGCCAGCAGCTTATACTTCGGGGACACTTCCCTCTATGGCTACACCTTC.

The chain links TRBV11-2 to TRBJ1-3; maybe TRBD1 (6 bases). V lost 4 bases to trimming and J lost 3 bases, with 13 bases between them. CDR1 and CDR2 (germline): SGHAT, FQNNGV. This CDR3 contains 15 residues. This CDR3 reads CASSSRQVYGNTIYF. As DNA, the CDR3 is TGTGCCAGCAGCTCTCGACAGGTCTATGGAAACACCATATATTTT. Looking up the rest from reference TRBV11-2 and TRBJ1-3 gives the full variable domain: EAGVAQSPRYKIIEKRQSVAFWCNPISGHATLYWYQQILGQGPKLLIQFQNNGVVDDSQLPKDRFSAERLKGVDSTLKIQPAKLEDSAVYLCASSSRQVYGNTIYFGEGSWLTVV.

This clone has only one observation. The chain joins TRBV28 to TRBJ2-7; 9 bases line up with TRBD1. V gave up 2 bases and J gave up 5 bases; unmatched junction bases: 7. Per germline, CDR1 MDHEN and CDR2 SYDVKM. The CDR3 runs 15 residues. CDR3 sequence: CASSLGGQGRNEQYF. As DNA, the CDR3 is TGTGCCAGCAGTTTAGGGGGACAGGGTCGGAACGAGCAGTACTTC.

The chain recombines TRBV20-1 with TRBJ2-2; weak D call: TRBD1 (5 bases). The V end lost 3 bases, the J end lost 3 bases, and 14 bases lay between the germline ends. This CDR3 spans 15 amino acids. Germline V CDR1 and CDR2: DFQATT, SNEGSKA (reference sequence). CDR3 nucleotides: TGCAGTGCTAGTCCCGCCAGGGTAGACACCGGGGAGCTGTTTTTT. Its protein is CSASPARVDTGELFF.

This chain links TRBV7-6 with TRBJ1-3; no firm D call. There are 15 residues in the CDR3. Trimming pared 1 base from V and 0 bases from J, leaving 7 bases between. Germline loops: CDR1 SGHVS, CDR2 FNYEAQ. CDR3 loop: CASSLGAGSGNTIYF. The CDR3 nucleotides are TGTGCCAGCAGCTTAGGGGCGGGCTCTGGAAACACCATATATTTT.

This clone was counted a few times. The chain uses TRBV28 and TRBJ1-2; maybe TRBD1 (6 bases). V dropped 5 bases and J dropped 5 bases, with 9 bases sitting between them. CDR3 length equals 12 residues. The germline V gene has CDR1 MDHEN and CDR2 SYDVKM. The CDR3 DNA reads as TGTGCCAGCAGTAGGACAGTGTATGGCTACACCTTC. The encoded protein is CASSRTVYGYTF.

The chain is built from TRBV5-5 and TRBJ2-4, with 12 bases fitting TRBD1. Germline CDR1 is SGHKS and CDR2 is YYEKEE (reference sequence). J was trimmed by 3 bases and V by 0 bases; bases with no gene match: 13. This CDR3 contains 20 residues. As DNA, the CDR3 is TGTGCCAGCAGCTTGGGCCCGGGACAGGGGGCGAAGGGGGTCAAAAACATTCAGTACTTC. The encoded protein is CASSLGPGQGAKGVKNIQYF.

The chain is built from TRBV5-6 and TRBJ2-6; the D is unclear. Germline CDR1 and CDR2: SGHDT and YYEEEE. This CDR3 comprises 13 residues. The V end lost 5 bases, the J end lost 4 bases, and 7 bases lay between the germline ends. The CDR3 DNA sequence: TGTGCCAGCAGTCGTTCGGGGGCCAACGTCCTGACTTTC. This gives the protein CASSRSGANVLTF. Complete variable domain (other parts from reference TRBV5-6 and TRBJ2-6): DAGVTQSPTHLIKTRGQQVTLRCSPKSGHDTVSWYQQALGQGPQFIFQYYEEEERQRGNFPDRFSGHQFPNYSSELNVNALLLGDSALYLCASSRSGANVLTFGAGSRLTVL.

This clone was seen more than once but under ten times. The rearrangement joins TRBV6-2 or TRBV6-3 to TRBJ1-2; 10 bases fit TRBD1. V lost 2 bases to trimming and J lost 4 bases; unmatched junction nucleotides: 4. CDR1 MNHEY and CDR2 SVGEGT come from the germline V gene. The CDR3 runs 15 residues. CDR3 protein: CASSYGTGVSYGYTF. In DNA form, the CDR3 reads TGTGCCAGCAGTTACGGGACAGGGGTCAGCTATGGCTACACCTTC.

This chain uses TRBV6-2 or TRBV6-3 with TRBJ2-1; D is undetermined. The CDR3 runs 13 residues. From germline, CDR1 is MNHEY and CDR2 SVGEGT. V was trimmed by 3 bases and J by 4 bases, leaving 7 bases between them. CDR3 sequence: CASSYRSYNEQFF. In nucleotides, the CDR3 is TGTGCCAGCAGTTATAGGAGTTACAATGAGCAGTTCTTC.

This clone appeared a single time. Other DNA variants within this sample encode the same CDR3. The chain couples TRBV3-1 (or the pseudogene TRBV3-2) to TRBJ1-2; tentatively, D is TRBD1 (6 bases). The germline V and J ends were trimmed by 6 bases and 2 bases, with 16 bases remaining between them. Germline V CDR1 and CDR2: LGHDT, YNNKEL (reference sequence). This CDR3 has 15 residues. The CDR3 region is CASSPARTGNYGYTF. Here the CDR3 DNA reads TGTGCCAGCAGTCCCGCACGTACAGGGAACTATGGCTACACCTTC.

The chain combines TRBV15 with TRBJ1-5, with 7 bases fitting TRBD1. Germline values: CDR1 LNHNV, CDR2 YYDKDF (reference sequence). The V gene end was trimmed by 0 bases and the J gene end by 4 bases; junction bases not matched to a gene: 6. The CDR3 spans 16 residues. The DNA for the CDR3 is TGTGCCACCAGCAGAGATCGTTCACAGGGGAATCAGCCCCAGCATTTT. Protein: CATSRDRSQGNQPQHF.

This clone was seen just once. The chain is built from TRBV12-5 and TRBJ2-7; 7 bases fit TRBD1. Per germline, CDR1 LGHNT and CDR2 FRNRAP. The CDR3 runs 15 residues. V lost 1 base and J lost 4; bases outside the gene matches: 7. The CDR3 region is CASGLERTGLYEQYF. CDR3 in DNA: TGTGCTAGTGGTTTGGAAAGGACAGGCCTGTACGAGCAGTACTTC.

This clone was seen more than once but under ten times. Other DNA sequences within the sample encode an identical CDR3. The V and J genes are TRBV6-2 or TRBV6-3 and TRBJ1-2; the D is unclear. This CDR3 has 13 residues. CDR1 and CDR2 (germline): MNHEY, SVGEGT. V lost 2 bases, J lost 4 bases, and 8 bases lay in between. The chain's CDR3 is CASSYGQVYGYTF. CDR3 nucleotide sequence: TGTGCCAGCAGTTACGGGCAGGTCTATGGCTACACCTTC.

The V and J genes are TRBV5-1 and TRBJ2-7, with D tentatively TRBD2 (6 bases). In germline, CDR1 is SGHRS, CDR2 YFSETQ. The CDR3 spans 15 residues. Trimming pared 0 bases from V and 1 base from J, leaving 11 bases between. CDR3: CASSLGPGESYEQYF. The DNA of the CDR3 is TGCGCCAGCAGCTTGGGGCCGGGAGAGTCCTACGAGCAGTACTTC.

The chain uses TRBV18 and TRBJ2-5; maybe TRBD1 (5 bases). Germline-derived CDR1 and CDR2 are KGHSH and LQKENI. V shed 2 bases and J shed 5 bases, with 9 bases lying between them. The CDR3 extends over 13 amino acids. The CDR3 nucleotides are TGTGCCAGCTCACCAATCAGGGTTGAGACCCAGTACTTC. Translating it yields CASSPIRVETQYF.

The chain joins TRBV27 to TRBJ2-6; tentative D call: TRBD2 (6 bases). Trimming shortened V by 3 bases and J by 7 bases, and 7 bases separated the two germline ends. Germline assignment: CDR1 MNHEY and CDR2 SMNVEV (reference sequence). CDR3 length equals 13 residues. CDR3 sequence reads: CASSFGTANVLTF. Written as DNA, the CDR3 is TGTGCCAGCAGTTTCGGGACTGCCAACGTCCTGACTTTC.

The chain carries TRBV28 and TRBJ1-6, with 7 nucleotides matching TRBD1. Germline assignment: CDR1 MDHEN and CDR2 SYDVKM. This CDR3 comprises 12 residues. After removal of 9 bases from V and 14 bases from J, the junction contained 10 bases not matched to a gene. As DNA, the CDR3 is TGTGCCAGTGGCGTCACAGGGGAATCCCTCCACTTT. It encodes CASGVTGESLHF.

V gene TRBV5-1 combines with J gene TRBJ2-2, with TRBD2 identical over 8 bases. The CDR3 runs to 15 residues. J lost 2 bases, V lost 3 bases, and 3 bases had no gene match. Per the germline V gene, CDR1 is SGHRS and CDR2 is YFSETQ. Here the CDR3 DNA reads TGCGCCAGCAGCTCGGGAGGGGCAAACACCGGGGAGCTGTTTTTT. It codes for CASSSGGANTGELFF.

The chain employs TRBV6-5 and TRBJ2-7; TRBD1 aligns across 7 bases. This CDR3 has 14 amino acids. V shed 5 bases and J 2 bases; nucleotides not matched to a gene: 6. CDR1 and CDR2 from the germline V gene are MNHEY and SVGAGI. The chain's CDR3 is CASSLTGVPYEQYF. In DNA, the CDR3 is TGTGCCAGCAGTCTAACAGGGGTCCCCTACGAGCAGTACTTC.

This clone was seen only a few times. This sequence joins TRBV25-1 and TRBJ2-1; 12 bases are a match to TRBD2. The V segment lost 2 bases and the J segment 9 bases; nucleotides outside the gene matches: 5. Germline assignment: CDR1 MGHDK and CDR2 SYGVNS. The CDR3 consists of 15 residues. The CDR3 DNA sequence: TGTGCCAGCAGTGAAGGGGGACTAGCGGGTATTGAGCAGTTCTTC. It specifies CASSEGGLAGIEQFF.

The CDR3 loop reads CASTTGVNTEAFF. The CDR3 region has the DNA TGTGCCAGCACCACAGGAGTCAACACTGAAGCTTTCTTT. This chain links TRBV27 with TRBJ1-1, with D maybe TRBD1 (5 bases). Germline loops: CDR1 MNHEY, CDR2 SMNVEV (reference sequence). The V end was cut by 7 bases, the J end by 2 bases, with 11 bases between. The length of the CDR3 is 13 residues.

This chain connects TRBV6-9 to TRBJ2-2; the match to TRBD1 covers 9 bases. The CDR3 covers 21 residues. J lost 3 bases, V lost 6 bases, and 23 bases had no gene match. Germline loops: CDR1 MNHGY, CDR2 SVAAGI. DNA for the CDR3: TGTGCCAGCAGCCTCATCACCATCATTCACCACCGACAGGGGGACACCGGGGAGCTGTTTTTT. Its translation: CASSLITIIHHRQGDTGELFF.